This TCR beta chain appears in the sequencing data of a study of blood T cell repertoires in COVID-19. Study-level information: Acute and convalescent COVID-19 specimens originated in the United States, Italy and Spain. Sources were T cells, B-cell-depleted T cells, or PBMCs; the material itself was cDNA or gDNA.

In the original processing: Amplifying reference gene primers gave estimates of nucleated cell counts. Method: immunoSEQ multiplex PCR; TCRdb's copy keeps in-frame clones and lacks some. That table furnishes V, J and clone size, whereas the DNA furnished D and trimming. This table has more than 250,000 clones, over 75% appearing once. Trimming removed 4 bases from V and 1 base from J, with 7 bases in between. CDR3 size: 13 residues. Germline V gives CDR1 MRHNA, CDR2 SNTAGT. The J gene is TRBJ1-1, the V gene TRBV6-4; D is ambiguous. The receptor's source is a human donor in a cohort sampled during active COVID-19. The sample taken for sequencing was peripheral blood. CDR3 sequence (DNA): TGTGCCAGCAGTGTGACAAGGAACACTGAAGCTTTCTTT. Protein product: CASSVTRNTEAFF.